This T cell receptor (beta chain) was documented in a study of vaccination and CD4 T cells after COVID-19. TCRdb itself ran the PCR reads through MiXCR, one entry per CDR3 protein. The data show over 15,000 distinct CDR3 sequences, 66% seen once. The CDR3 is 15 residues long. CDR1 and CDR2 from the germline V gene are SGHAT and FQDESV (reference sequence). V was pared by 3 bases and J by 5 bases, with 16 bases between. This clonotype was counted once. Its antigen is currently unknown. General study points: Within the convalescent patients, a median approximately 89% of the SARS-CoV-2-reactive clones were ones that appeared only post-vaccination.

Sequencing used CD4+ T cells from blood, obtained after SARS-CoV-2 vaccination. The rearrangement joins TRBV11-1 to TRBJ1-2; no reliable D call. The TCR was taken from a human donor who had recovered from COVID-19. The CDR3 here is CASSFGEGPTYGYTF. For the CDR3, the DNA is TGTGCCAGCAGCTTCGGTGAGGGCCCTACTTATGGCTACACCTTC. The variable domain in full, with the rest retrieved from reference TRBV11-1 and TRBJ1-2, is EAEVAQSPRYKITEKSQAVAFWCDPISGHATLYWYRQILGQGPELLVQFQDESVVDDSQLPKDRFSAERLKGVDSTLKIQPAELGDSAMYLCASSFGEGPTYGYTFGSGTRLTVV.